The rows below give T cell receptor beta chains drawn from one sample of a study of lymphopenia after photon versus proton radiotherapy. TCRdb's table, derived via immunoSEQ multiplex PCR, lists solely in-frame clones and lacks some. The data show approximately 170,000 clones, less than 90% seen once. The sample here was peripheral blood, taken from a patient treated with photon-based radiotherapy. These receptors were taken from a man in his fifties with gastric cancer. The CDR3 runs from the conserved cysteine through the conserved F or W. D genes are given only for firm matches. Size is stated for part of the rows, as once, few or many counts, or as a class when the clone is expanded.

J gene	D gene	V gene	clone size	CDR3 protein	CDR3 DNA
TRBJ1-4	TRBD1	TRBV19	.	CASSIGGQGDEKLFF	TGTGCCAGTAGTATAGGGGGACAGGGAGATGAAAAACTGTTTTTT
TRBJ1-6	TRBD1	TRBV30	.	CAWSRDSDSPLHF	TGTGCCTGGAGTCGGGACAGCGATTCACCCCTCCACTTT
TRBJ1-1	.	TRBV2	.	CASRGNLLYTEAFF	TGTGCCAGCAGGGGGAATCTCCTTTACACTGAAGCTTTCTTT
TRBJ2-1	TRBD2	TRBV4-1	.	CASSQRAGVDNEQFF	TGCGCCAGCAGCCAAAGAGCGGGAGTGGACAATGAGCAGTTCTTC
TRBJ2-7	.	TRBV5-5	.	CASSLRDNYEQYF	TGTGCCAGCAGCCTCCGGGACAACTACGAGCAGTACTTC
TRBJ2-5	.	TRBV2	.	CASSDGRGGQETQYF	TGTGCCAGCAGTGACGGCAGGGGTGGGCAAGAGACCCAGTACTTC
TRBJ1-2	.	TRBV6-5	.	CASSYGGLAGGYTF	TGTGCCAGCAGTTACGGCGGGCTGGCGGGAGGCTACACCTTC
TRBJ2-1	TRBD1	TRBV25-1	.	CASSEFAGGRDEQFF	TGTGCCAGCAGTGAATTCGCAGGGGGTAGGGATGAGCAGTTCTTC
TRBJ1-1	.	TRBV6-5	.	CASSYDSPGGGGAFF	TGTGCCAGCAGTTACGACAGCCCTGGGGGGGGAGGAGCTTTCTTT
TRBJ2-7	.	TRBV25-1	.	CASSELAIPEQYF	TGTGCCAGCAGTGAGCTAGCGATTCCCGAGCAGTACTTC
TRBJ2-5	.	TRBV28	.	CASSSSGEETQYF	TGTGCCAGCAGTTCAAGCGGAGAAGAGACCCAGTACTTC
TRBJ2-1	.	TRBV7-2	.	CASSLGSSRHGLYNEQFF	TGTGCCAGCAGCTTAGGAAGCTCACGACACGGCCTTTACAATGAGCAGTTCTTC
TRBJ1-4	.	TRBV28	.	CASSSEKAEGHEKLFF	TGTGCCAGCAGTTCCGAGAAGGCTGAGGGGCATGAAAAACTGTTTTTT
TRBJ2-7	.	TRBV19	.	CASSFADGTYEQYF	TGTGCCAGTAGTTTCGCCGACGGGACCTACGAGCAGTACTTC
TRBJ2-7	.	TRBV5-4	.	CASSLASREQYF	TGTGCCAGCAGCTTGGCAAGCCGCGAGCAGTACTTC
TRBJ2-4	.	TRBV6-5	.	CASRGGPENIQYF	TGTGCCAGCAGGGGGGGCCCCGAAAACATTCAGTACTTC
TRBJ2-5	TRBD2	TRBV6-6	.	CASTFSGRSETQYF	TGTGCCAGCACCTTTAGCGGGAGGTCGGAGACCCAGTACTTC
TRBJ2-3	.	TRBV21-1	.	CASSKECTEPTSGHTDTQYF	TGTGCCAGCAGCAAAGAGTGTACGGAACCGACTAGCGGGCACACAGATACGCAGTATTTT
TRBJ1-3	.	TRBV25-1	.	CASTLSSGNTIYF	TGTGCCTCCACCCTAAGCTCTGGAAACACCATATATTTT
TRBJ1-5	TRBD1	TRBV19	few	CASSIHRTGGRNQPQHF	TGTGCCAGTAGTATCCATCGAACAGGGGGGAGGAATCAGCCCCAGCATTTT
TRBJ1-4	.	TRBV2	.	CASTPQGWNEKLFF	TGTGCCAGCACCCCACAGGGCTGGAATGAAAAACTGTTTTTT
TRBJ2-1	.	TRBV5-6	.	CASSLVVGTEQFF	TGTGCCAGCAGCTTGGTTGTTGGGACTGAGCAGTTCTTC
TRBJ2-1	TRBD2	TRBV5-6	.	CASSLLAIWGRAHSEQFF	TGTGCCAGCAGCCTATTGGCAATCTGGGGGAGGGCCCATAGTGAGCAGTTCTTC
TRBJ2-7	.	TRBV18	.	CASSPPARTYEQYF	TGTGCCAGCTCACCCCCCGCGCGGACCTACGAGCAGTACTTC
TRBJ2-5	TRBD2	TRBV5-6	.	CASSFRTSGREHQETQYF	TGTGCCAGCAGCTTCCGGACTAGCGGGAGGGAACACCAAGAGACCCAGTACTTC
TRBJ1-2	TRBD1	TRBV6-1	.	CASSRTGGNYGYTF	TGTGCCAGCAGTAGGACAGGGGGGAACTATGGCTACACCTTC
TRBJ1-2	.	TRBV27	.	CASSEDLYGYTF	TGTGCCAGCAGTGAGGATCTCTATGGCTACACCTTC
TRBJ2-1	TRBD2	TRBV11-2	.	CASSLAGGTYNEQFF	TGTGCCAGCAGCTTAGCGGGAGGAACCTACAATGAGCAGTTCTTC
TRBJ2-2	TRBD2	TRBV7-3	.	CASSGLAGYTGELFF	TGTGCCAGCAGCGGACTAGCGGGATACACCGGGGAGCTGTTTTTT
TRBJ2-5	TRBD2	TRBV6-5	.	CASSFTVTSGRETQYF	TGTGCCAGCAGTTTTACCGTGACTAGCGGTCGGGAGACCCAGTACTTC
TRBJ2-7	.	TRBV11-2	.	CASSLELDRLSCF	TGTGCCAGCAGCTTAGAATTAGACAGGCTCTCCTGCTTC
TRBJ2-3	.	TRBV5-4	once	CASSSARARTDTQYF	TGTGCCAGCAGCTCCGCGAGGGCCCGCACAGATACGCAGTATTTT
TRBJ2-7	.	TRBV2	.	CASSDRVEQYF	TGTGCCAGCAGTGACAGGGTCGAGCAGTACTTC
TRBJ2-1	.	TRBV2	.	CASSRGTLAYNEQFF	TGTGCCAGCAGTCGCGGGACTCTGGCCTACAATGAGCAGTTCTTC
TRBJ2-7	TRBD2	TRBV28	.	CASSLLAGVYEQYF	TGTGCCAGCAGTCTACTAGCGGGAGTTTACGAGCAGTACTTC
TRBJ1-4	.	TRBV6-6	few	CASSYSEKLFF	TGTGCCAGCAGTTACTCTGAAAAACTGTTTTTT
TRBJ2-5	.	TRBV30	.	CAWSAPSKGLLYQETQYF	TGTGCCTGGAGTGCCCCCAGCAAGGGGTTATTGTACCAAGAGACCCAGTACTTC
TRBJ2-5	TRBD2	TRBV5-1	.	CASSFMGLAGGQETQYF	TGCGCCAGCAGCTTTATGGGACTAGCGGGAGGACAAGAGACCCAGTACTTC
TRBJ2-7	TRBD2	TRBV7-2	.	CASSFSTSGTYEQYF	TGTGCCAGCAGCTTCTCGACTAGCGGTACCTACGAGCAGTACTTC
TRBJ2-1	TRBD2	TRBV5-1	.	CASSLGGTSLGGVQFF	TGCGCCAGCAGCTTGGGCGGGACTAGCCTAGGTGGGGTGCAGTTCTTC
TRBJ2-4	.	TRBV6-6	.	CASSYGDRGNIQYF	TGTGCCAGCAGTTACGGGGACCGGGGGAACATTCAGTACTTC
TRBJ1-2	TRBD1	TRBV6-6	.	CASGGGRGYTF	TGTGCCAGCGGAGGGGGCCGAGGCTACACCTTC
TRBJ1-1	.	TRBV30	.	CAWFRLGTEAFF	TGTGCCTGGTTCCGTCTCGGGACTGAAGCTTTCTTT
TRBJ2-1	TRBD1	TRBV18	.	CASSPDREAYNEQFF	TGTGCCAGCTCACCGGACAGGGAGGCGTACAATGAGCAGTTCTTC
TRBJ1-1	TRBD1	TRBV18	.	CASSLMTGTNTEAFF	TGTGCCAGCTCACTCATGACAGGGACGAACACTGAAGCTTTCTTT
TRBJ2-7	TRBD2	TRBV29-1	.	CSAREAGGSSYEQYF	TGCAGCGCCCGGGAGGCGGGAGGGTCCTCCTACGAGCAGTACTTC
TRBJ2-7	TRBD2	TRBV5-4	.	CASSPYGTSGRYEQYF	TGTGCCAGCAGCCCTTACGGGACTAGCGGGAGGTACGAGCAGTACTTC
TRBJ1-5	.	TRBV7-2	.	CASSLESNQPQHF	TGTGCCAGCAGCTTAGAAAGCAATCAGCCCCAGCATTTT
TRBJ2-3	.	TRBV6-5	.	CASSRGGDTQYF	TGTGCCAGCAGCCGAGGAGGGGATACGCAGTATTTT
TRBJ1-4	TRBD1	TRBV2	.	CASKGTGANEKLFF	TGTGCCAGCAAAGGGACAGGTGCTAATGAAAAACTGTTTTTT
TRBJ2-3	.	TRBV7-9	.	CASSGVGETQYF	TGTGCCAGCAGCGGCGTTGGGGAAACGCAGTATTTT
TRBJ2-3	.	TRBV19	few	CASSIFSGALTDTQYF	TGTGCCAGTAGTATCTTTAGCGGAGCCCTCACAGATACGCAGTATTTT
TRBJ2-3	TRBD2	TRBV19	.	CASSSWLAGEADTQYF	TGTGCCAGTAGTTCTTGGCTAGCGGGAGAAGCAGATACGCAGTATTTT
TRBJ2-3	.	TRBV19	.	CASSPRGTDTQYF	TGTGCCAGTAGTCCCCGGGGCACAGATACGCAGTATTTT
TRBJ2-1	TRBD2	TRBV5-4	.	CASSLRLAGGQYNEQFF	TGTGCCAGCAGCCTTAGACTAGCGGGAGGCCAATACAATGAGCAGTTCTTC
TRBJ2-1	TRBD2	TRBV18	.	CASSPLAGYNEQFF	TGTGCCAGCTCACCTCTAGCGGGGTACAATGAGCAGTTCTTC
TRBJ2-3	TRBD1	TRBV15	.	CATSSGQVTDTQYF	TGTGCCACCAGCTCGGGACAGGTCACAGATACGCAGTATTTT